This T cell receptor (beta chain) was retrieved from a study of blood T cell repertoires in COVID-19. Study-level background: Italy, Spain and the United States were the sources of the convalescent and acute COVID-19 samples.

Germline CDR1 is LGHDT and CDR2 is YNNKEL (reference sequence). V dropped 4 bases and J dropped 0 bases, with 9 bases sitting between them. This CDR3 has 14 residues. Original analysis: Estimated nucleated cell counts came from reference gene primer amplification. The table came from immunoSEQ multiplex PCR; TCRdb's copy has only in-frame clones and leaves some out. The V and J calls and clone size are taken from that table; D and trimming were inferred from the DNA. The table has over 250,000 clones, 88% seen once. Participant reports of clinical history set cohort assignment. The V and J genes are TRBV3-1 (or the pseudogene TRBV3-2) and TRBJ1-1, with D maybe TRBD1 (6 bases). This clonotype was sampled from a woman aged 50 to 60 who had recovered from COVID-19. The sample taken for sequencing was PBMCs or T cells enriched from blood (not recorded which). The CDR3 is CASSPGQMNTEAFF. Here the CDR3 DNA reads TGTGCCAGCAGCCCGGGACAAATGAACACTGAAGCTTTCTTT.